The sequence of this T cell receptor (beta chain) was determined in a study of cytomegalovirus exposure and HLA in healthy donors. Study results and caveats: Three chains linked to CMV were shown in vitro to be specific for CMV antigens. Researchers counted over 150 TCR beta chains as cytomegalovirus-associated.

Assay: immunoSEQ multiplex PCR; the TCRdb copy retains only in-frame clones and omits some. The repertoire holds around 300,000 clones, with 75% to 90% as singletons. As to this clone: Antigen unknown.

Between the trimmed V and J ends, which lost 2 bases and 15 bases, there was a span of 14 bases. The length of the CDR3 is 12 residues. CDR1 and CDR2 from the germline V gene are SGHRS and YFSETQ. This sequence originates from a woman between 25 and 40 years old in good health and CMV-seropositive. The chain uses TRBV5-1 and TRBJ1-4; D might be TRBD1 (5 bases). The specimen was PBMCs. CDR3 in amino acids: CASSFEGRPLFF. Here the CDR3 DNA reads TGCGCCAGCAGCTTTGAGGGGAGGCCCTTGTTTTTT.